Listed below are T cell receptor beta chains from one sample, sequenced in a study of cytomegalovirus exposure and HLA in healthy donors. The repertoire was sequenced with immunoSEQ multiplex PCR; TCRdb's copy has only in-frame clones and lacks some. The table lists over 200,000 clones, approximately 82% of them singletons. Sequencing was done on a sample of PBMCs. The origin of the receptors is a woman aged 35 to 49 in good health and CMV-seronegative. CDR3s include the opening cysteine and the closing phenylalanine or tryptophan. Fields, in order: clone size, J gene, D gene, V gene, CDR3 DNA, CDR3 protein. The D gene is left open where the match is weak. Clone size, where shown, is once, few, many, or a class for clones that have expanded.

.	TRBJ2-7	.	TRBV25-1	TGTGCCAGCAGTTTAACCGGGGGTGGGGAGCAGTACTTC	CASSLTGGGEQYF
.	TRBJ1-1	.	TRBV6-1	TGTGCCAGCAGTGAAGTGGGGGCTAAAGCTTTCTTT	CASSEVGAKAFF
.	TRBJ1-1	.	TRBV19	TGTGCCAGTAGTATACCCTCCGACTTTGTGGGGGGCACTGAAGCTTTCTTT	CASSIPSDFVGGTEAFF
.	TRBJ2-2	TRBD1	TRBV5-1	TGCGCCGACAGGGACGTTTCGAACACCGGGGAGCTGTTTTTT	CADRDVSNTGELFF
.	TRBJ1-1	.	TRBV5-6	TGTGCCAGCAGCTTGCCTGGACAGCCCCCCACTGAAGCTTTCTTT	CASSLPGQPPTEAFF
few	TRBJ1-4	TRBD1	TRBV28	TGTGCCAGCAGTACCACAGGGGGGAATGAAAAACTGTTTTTT	CASSTTGGNEKLFF
.	TRBJ2-3	.	TRBV4-1	TGCGCCAGCAGCCAAGATGTAGGCGGGGGCACAGATACGCAGTATTTT	CASSQDVGGGTDTQYF
.	TRBJ2-1	TRBD1	TRBV9	TGTGCCAGCACTTGGGGACAGGACTTAAATGAGCAGTTCTTC	CASTWGQDLNEQFF
.	TRBJ2-5	TRBD2	TRBV2	TGTGCCAGCGGGGGTAGCGGGGTGGAGACCCAGTACTTC	CASGGSGVETQYF
.	TRBJ1-4	TRBD1	TRBV19	TGTGCCAGTAGACCCCCGGGACAGACAACTAATGAAAAACTGTTTTTT	CASRPPGQTTNEKLFF
.	TRBJ2-1	.	TRBV7-3	TGTGCCAGCAGCCCCTACGTTGCCTACAATGAGCAGTTCTTC	CASSPYVAYNEQFF
.	TRBJ1-2	.	TRBV25-1	TGTGCCAGCAGTGTAGGGCAGGGGAGCTATGGCTACACCTTC	CASSVGQGSYGYTF
few	TRBJ2-1	.	TRBV19	TGTGCCAGTAGTATCCAGGGTCCCTACAATGAGCAGTTCTTC	CASSIQGPYNEQFF
.	TRBJ1-4	.	TRBV4-2	TGTGCCAGCAGCCAAGGGGGACTGAATCGACTGTTTTTT	CASSQGGLNRLFF
.	TRBJ1-2	.	TRBV6-8	TGTGCCAGCAACACCGGTCAGGGTTCAAGCTACACCTTC	CASNTGQGSSYTF
once	TRBJ1-2	.	TRBV11-2	TGTGCCAGCAGCTTATGGGTGACTGACTATGGCTACACCTTC	CASSLWVTDYGYTF
.	TRBJ2-2	.	TRBV7-6	TGTGCCAGCAGCTTAGTTGGTCTAGAGGACACCGGGGAGCTGTTTTTT	CASSLVGLEDTGELFF
few	TRBJ2-7	TRBD1	TRBV5-6	TGTGCCAGCAGCCCCGGGACAGGGGACTACGAGCAGTACTTC	CASSPGTGDYEQYF
once	TRBJ1-5	.	TRBV7-8	TGTGCCAGCAGCTTAGCGGGAGTGAATCAGCCCCAGCATTTT	CASSLAGVNQPQHF
.	TRBJ1-3	.	TRBV2	TGTGCCAGCAGTGAATGGCAGGGAAACACCATATATTTT	CASSEWQGNTIYF
once	TRBJ1-2	.	TRBV15	TGTGCCACCAGCAGAGATAACAGCAACTATGGCTACACCTTC	CATSRDNSNYGYTF
.	TRBJ1-2	.	TRBV13	TGTGCCAGCAGATTCCTAACCAGGGGTCTTCTCTATGGCTACACCTTC	CASRFLTRGLLYGYTF
.	TRBJ2-7	TRBD1	TRBV13	TGTGCCAGCAGCCTTTCAGGGGACAGATGGCCATACGAGCAGTACTTC	CASSLSGDRWPYEQYF
.	TRBJ1-6	.	TRBV5-6	TGTGCCAGCAGCTTGGTCCCATCAAGCAATTCACCCCTCCACTTT	CASSLVPSSNSPLHF
.	TRBJ1-4	.	TRBV4-3	TGCGCCAGCAGCCAAGATTGGTCAGGGATTTCCGAAAAACTGTTTTTT	CASSQDWSGISEKLFF
.	TRBJ1-1	TRBD1	TRBV18	TGTGCCAGCTCACCACGACAGGGCAACACTGAAGCTTTCTTT	CASSPRQGNTEAFF
few	TRBJ2-7	.	TRBV6-5	TGTGCCAGCAGCGACTCAGGGGGGAGCGAGCAGTACTTC	CASSDSGGSEQYF
.	TRBJ2-7	.	TRBV5-1	TGCGCCAGCAGCTTACTTGGGAGCTCCTACGAGCAGTACTTC	CASSLLGSSYEQYF
few	TRBJ2-1	TRBD2	TRBV2	TGTGCCAGCGGGGAGGGCCTGGTTAGCGAGCAGTTCTTC	CASGEGLVSEQFF
.	TRBJ2-1	TRBD1	TRBV27	TGTGCCAGCAGTTTAAGGCGGACAGGGACCGATGAGCAGTTCTTC	CASSLRRTGTDEQFF